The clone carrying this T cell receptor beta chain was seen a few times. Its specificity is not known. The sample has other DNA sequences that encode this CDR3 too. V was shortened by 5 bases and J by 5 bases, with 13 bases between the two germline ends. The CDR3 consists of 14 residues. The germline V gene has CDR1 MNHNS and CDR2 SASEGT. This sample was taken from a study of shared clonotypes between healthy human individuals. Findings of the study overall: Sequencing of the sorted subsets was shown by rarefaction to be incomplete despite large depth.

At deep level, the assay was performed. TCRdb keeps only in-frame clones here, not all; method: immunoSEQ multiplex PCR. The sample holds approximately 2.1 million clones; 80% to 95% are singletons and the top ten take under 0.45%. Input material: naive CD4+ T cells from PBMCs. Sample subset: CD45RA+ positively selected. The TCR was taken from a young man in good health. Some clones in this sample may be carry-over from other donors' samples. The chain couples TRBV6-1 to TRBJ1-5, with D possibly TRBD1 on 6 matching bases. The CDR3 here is CASSRDRKDQPQHF. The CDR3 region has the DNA TGTGCCAGCAGTAGAGACAGGAAAGATCAGCCCCAGCATTTT.